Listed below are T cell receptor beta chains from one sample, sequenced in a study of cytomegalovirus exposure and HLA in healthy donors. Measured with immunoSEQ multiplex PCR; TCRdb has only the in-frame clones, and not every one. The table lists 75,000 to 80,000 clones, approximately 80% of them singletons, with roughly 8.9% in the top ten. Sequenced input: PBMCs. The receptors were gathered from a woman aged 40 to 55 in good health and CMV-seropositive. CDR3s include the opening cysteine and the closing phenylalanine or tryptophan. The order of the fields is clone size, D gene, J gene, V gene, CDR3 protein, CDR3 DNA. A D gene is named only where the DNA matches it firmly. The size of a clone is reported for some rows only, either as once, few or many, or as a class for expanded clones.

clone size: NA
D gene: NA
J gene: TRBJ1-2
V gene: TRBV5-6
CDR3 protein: CASSFPEGELNYGYTF
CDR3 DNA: TGTGCCAGCAGCTTCCCGGAGGGAGAACTTAACTATGGCTACACCTTC

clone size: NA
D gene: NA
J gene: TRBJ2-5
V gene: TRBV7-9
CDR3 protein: CSSSLERGGHQETQYF
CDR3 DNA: TGTTCCAGCAGCTTAGAAAGGGGGGGTCACCAAGAGACCCAGTACTTC

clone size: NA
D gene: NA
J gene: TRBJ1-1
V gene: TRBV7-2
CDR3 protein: CASSLNRDTEAFF
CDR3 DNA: TGTGCCAGCAGCTTAAACAGAGACACTGAAGCTTTCTTT

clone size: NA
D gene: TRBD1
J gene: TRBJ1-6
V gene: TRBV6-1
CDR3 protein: CASKPGQGNSPLHF
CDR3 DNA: TGTGCCAGCAAACCGGGACAGGGAAATTCACCCCTCCACTTT

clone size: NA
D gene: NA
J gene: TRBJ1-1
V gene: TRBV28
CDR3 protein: CASIIRTANTEAFF
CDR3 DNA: TGTGCCAGCATCATCCGGACAGCGAACACTGAAGCTTTCTTT

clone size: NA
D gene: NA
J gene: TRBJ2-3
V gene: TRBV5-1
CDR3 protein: CASSLDGDPSTDTQYF
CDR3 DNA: TGCGCCAGCAGCTTGGACGGGGATCCCAGCACAGATACGCAGTATTTT

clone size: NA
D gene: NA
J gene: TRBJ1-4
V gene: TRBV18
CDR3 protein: CASSPLTGRSNEKLFF
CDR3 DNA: TGTGCCAGCTCACCACTCACAGGGAGATCTAATGAAAAACTGTTTTTT

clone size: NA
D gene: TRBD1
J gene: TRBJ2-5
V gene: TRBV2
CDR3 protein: CASSEGTGEKTQYF
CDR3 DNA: TGTGCCAGCAGTGAAGGGACAGGGGAAAAGACCCAGTACTTC

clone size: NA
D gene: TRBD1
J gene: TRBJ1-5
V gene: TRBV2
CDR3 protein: CASSPKGAGQPQHF
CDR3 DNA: TGTGCCAGCAGTCCCAAGGGGGCAGGGCAGCCCCAGCATTTT

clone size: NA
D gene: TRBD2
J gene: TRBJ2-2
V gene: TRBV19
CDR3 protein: CASSIAGGLAGELFF
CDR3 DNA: TGTGCCAGTAGTATTGCGGGGGGGCTCGCTGGGGAGCTGTTTTTT

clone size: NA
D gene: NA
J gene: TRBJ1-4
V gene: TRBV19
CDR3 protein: CASSMRSTNEKLFF
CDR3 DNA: TGTGCCAGTAGTATGCGCTCAACTAATGAAAAACTGTTTTTT

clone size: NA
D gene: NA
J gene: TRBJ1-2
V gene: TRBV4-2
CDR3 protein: CASSHGGGFGYTF
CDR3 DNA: TGTGCCAGCAGCCATGGGGGCGGGTTTGGCTACACCTTC

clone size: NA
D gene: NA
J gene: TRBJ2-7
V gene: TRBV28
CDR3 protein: CASSLDQGPSSYEQYF
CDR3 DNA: TGTGCCAGCAGTTTAGATCAGGGGCCGAGCTCCTACGAGCAGTACTTC

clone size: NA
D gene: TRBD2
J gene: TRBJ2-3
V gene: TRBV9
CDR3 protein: CASSVGRGGGFPDTQYF
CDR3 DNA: TGTGCCAGCAGCGTAGGACGGGGGGGCGGTTTTCCAGATACGCAGTATTTT

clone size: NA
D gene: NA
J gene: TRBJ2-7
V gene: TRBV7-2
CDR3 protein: CASSLAGGNYEQYF
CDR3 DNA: TGTGCCAGCAGCTTAGCAGGCGGCAACTACGAGCAGTACTTC

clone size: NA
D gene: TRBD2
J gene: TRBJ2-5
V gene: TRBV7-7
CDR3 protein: CASSPSRGGGAETQYF
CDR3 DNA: TGTGCCAGCAGCCCCTCCCGAGGCGGGGGGGCGGAGACCCAGTACTTC

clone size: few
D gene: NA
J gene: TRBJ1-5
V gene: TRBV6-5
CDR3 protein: CASSYSAGSNQPQHF
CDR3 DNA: TGTGCCAGCAGTTACTCTGCAGGGAGCAATCAGCCCCAGCATTTT

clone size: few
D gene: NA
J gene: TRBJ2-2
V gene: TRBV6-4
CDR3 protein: CASSEGVADTGELFF
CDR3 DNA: TGTGCCAGCAGTGAGGGGGTAGCGGACACCGGGGAGCTGTTTTTT

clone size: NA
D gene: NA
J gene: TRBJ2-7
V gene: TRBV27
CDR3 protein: CASSRLGYEQYF
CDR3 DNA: TGTGCCAGCAGTCGACTAGGCTACGAGCAGTACTTC

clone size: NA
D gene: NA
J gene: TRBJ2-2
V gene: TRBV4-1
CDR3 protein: CASSHPRAWGRNTGELFF
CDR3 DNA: TGCGCCAGCAGCCATCCGCGAGCGTGGGGGCGGAACACCGGGGAGCTGTTTTTT

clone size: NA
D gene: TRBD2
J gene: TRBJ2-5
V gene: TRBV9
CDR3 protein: CASSARTSGGARETQYF
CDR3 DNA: TGTGCCAGCAGCGCCCGGACTAGCGGGGGGGCTCGAGAGACCCAGTACTTC

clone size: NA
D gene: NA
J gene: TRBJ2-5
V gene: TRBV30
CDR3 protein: CAWSGLGRQETQYF
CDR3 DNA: TGTGCCTGGAGTGGACTAGGACGACAAGAGACCCAGTACTTC

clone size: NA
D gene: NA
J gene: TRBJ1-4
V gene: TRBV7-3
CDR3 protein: CASSSLRGNEKLFF
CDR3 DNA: TGTGCCAGCAGCTCATTGAGGGGGAATGAAAAACTGTTTTTT

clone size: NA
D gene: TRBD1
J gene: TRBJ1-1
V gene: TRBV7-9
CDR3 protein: CSSNRNPGQRLNTEAFF
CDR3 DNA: TGTTCCAGCAACCGAAATCCGGGACAGCGACTGAACACTGAAGCTTTCTTT

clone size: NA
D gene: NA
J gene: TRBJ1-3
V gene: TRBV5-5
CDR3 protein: CASSAGQISGNTIYF
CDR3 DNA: TGTGCCAGCAGCGCCGGACAGATCTCTGGAAACACCATATATTTT

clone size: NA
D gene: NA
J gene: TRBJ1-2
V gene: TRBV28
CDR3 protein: CASRTPAGDYGYTF
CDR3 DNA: TGTGCCAGCAGGACCCCGGCAGGGGATTATGGCTACACCTTC

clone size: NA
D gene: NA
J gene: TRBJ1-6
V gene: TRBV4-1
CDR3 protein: CASSQGRDGYSYNSPLHF
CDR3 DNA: TGCGCCAGCAGCCAAGGGAGGGACGGCTACTCCTATAATTCACCCCTCCACTTT

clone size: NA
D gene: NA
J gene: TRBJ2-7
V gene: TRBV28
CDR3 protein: CASSLAGGRGSYEQYF
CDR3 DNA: TGTGCCAGCAGTTTGGCCGGGGGGCGGGGTTCCTACGAGCAGTACTTC

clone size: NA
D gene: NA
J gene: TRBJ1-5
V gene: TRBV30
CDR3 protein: CAWSVQGWGNQPQHF
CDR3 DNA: TGTGCCTGGAGTGTACAGGGTTGGGGCAATCAGCCCCAGCATTTT

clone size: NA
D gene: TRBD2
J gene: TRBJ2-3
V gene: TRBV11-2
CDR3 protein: CASSSLAGTDTQYF
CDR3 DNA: TGTGCCAGCAGCTCCCTAGCGGGCACAGATACGCAGTATTTT

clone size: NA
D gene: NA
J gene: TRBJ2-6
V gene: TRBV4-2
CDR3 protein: CASSQLAPSEANVLTF
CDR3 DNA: TGTGCCAGCAGCCAATTGGCCCCCTCCGAGGCCAACGTCCTGACTTTC

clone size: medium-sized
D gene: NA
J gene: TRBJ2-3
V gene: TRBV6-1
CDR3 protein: CASSEKQGSPDTQYF
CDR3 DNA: TGTGCCAGCAGTGAGAAACAGGGCTCCCCTGATACGCAGTATTTT

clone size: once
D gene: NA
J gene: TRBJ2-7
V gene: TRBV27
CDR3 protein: CASSLTGDEQYF
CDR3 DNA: TGTGCCAGCAGTCTTACAGGCGACGAGCAGTACTTC

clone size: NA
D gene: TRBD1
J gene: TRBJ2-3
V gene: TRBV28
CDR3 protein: CASTPPGQGGVDTQYF
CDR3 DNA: TGTGCCAGCACCCCACCCGGACAGGGGGGTGTGGATACGCAGTATTTT

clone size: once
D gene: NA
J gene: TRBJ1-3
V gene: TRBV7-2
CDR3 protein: CASSDYSGNTIYF
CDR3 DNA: TGTGCCAGCAGCGACTACTCTGGAAACACCATATATTTT

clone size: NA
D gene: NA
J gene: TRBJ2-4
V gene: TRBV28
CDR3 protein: CASTAGELAKNIQYF
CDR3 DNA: TGTGCCAGCACCGCCGGGGAGCTAGCCAAAAACATTCAGTACTTC

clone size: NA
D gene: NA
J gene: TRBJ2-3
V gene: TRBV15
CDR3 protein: CATSREGVGGLKDTQYF
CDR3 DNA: TGTGCCACCAGCAGAGAGGGGGTGGGGGGGCTGAAAGATACGCAGTATTTT

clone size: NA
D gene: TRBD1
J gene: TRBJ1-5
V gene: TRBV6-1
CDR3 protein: CASSRTGLSVQPQHF
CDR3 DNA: TGTGCCAGCAGCCGGACAGGGCTGTCTGTCCAGCCCCAGCATTTT

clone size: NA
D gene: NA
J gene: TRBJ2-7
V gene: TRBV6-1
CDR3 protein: CASTRRSIYEQYF
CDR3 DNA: TGTGCCAGCACTCGAAGATCCATCTACGAGCAGTACTTC

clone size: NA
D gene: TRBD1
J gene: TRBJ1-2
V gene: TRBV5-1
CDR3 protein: CASSLATRPGQGAVGYTF
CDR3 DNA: TGCGCCAGCAGCTTGGCCACACGGCCGGGACAGGGGGCCGTTGGCTACACCTTC

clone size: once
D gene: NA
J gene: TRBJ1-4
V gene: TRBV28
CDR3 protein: CASSPGGFGVDEKLFF
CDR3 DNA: TGTGCCAGCAGTCCTGGCGGGTTCGGAGTAGATGAAAAACTGTTTTTT

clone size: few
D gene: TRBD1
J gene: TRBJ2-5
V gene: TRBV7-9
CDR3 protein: CASSFLGTGGAKTQYF
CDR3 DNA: TGTGCCAGCAGCTTTCTCGGGACAGGGGGCGCGAAGACCCAGTACTTC

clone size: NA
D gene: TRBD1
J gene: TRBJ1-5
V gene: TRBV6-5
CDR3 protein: CASSGTGTGNQPQHF
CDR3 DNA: TGTGCCAGCAGTGGGACCGGGACAGGAAATCAGCCCCAGCATTTT

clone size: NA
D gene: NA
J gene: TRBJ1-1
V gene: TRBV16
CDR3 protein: CASSQLRETEAFF
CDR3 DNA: TGTGCCAGCAGCCAATTACGCGAAACTGAAGCTTTCTTT

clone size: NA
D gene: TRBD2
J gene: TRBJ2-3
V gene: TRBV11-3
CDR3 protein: CASSLTASGGRTDTQYF
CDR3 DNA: TGTGCCAGCAGCTTAACGGCTAGCGGGGGCCGCACAGATACGCAGTATTTT

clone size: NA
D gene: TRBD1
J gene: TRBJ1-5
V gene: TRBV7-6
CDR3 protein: CASSPDRGHQPQHF
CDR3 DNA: TGTGCCAGCAGCCCTGACAGGGGGCATCAGCCCCAGCATTTT

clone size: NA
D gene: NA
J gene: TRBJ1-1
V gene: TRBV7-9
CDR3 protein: CSVDIGNTEAFF
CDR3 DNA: TGTTCCGTTGACATCGGGAACACTGAAGCTTTCTTT

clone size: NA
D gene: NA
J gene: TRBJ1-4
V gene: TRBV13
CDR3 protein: CASSLGLDDSLFF
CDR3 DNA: TGTGCCAGCAGCTTAGGATTGGACGACAGCCTGTTTTTT

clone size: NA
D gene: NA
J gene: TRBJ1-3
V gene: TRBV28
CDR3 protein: CASREDGGNTIYF
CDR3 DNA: TGTGCCAGCAGGGAGGACGGTGGAAACACCATATATTTT